The 29 T cell receptor beta chains presented below share a single source sample, sequenced in a study of cytomegalovirus exposure and HLA in healthy donors (dated by TCRdb to about 2017). The library was built by means of the immunoSEQ multiplex PCR assay. A mixture of 60 forward primers for TCR Vbeta segments and 13 reverse primers for TCR Jbeta segments was used in the multiplex PCR. TCRdb retrieved this table from immuneACCESS and kept in-frame rearrangements only. Not all clones are present; in checked studies, unresolved V genes account for under half, and no reason is known for the remainder. The table for this sample lists 35,000 to 45,000 clones. Jointly, the top ten make up more than 4.5% of the sample. Sequencing was carried out using PBMCs. The origin of the receptors is a human donor in good health.

The gene calls are TRBV19 and TRBJ2-7, with a weak D call TRBD1 (5 bases). CDR3 length: 14 residues. The V and J ends lost 5 bases and 5 bases respectively, with 16 bases between them. CDR1 is LNHDA and CDR2 is SQIVND in the germline V gene (reference sequence). CDR3 DNA sequence: TGTGCCAGTAGTTGGGGTGGACAAATGGACGAGCAGTACTTC. Protein product: CASSWGGQMDEQYF.

CDR3 sequence: CASSAGQGSSEQYF. CDR3 bases: TGCGCCAGCAGCGCGGGACAGGGATCGAGCGAGCAGTACTTC. The gene calls are TRBV5-1 and TRBJ2-7; 9 bases agree with TRBD1. V was clipped by 4 bases and J by 6 bases; unmatched bases: 8. The germline CDR1 and CDR2 sequences are SGHRS and YFSETQ. The CDR3 runs to 14 residues.

The chain couples TRBV19 to TRBJ1-5; D possibly corresponds to TRBD1 (5 bases). Trimming took off 1 base at V and 7 bases at J, with 14 bases between the two ends. This CDR3 has 15 amino acids. Germline V gene lookup returns CDR1 LNHDA and CDR2 SQIVND (reference sequence). DNA of the CDR3: TGTGCCAGTAGTATAGTCAGGCAGGGTAAGCAGCCCCAGCATTTT. Translation gives CASSIVRQGKQPQHF.

The rearrangement links TRBV7-6 to TRBJ2-2; TRBD1 aligns across 11 bases. CDR1 is SGHVS and CDR2 is FNYEAQ in the germline V gene. The CDR3 extends over 13 amino acids. V lost 8 bases, J lost 5 bases, and 1 base stayed unmatched. CDR3 coding DNA: TGTGCCAGCGGGACAGGGGGGACCGGGGAGCTGTTTTTT. It is translated as CASGTGGTGELFF.

The V call is TRBV19, the J call TRBJ1-1; weak D call: TRBD1 (6 bases). The V end was cut by 4 bases, the J end by 6 bases, with 18 bases between. CDR1 is LNHDA, CDR2 SQIVND, per germline (reference sequence). This CDR3 region has 15 residues. The CDR3 sequence is CASSTTGTKGAEAFF. The CDR3 DNA follows: TGTGCCAGTAGTACGACAGGTACAAAGGGGGCTGAAGCTTTCTTT.

V usage is TRBV7-9 and J usage is TRBJ1-2; no clear D. The CDR3 totals 13 residues. Germline-derived CDR1 and CDR2 are SEHNR and FQNEAQ (reference sequence). V lost 1 base, J lost 6 bases, and 9 bases lay in between. The chain's CDR3 is CASSLERSDGYTF. The CDR3 DNA reads TGTGCCAGCAGCTTAGAACGGTCGGATGGCTACACCTTC.

The J gene is TRBJ1-6, the V gene TRBV5-1; 7 nucleotides align to TRBD1. Germline V gives CDR1 SGHRS, CDR2 YFSETQ. The CDR3 is 15 residues long. Trimming removed 4 bases from V and 3 bases from J; junction bases left unmatched: 4. The CDR3, as DNA: TGCGCCAGCAGCAACCGGGACAGCTATAATTCACCCCTCCACTTT. Protein product: CASSNRDSYNSPLHF.

This rearrangement joins TRBV5-1 to TRBJ2-6; tentative D call: TRBD1 (6 bases). Germline-derived CDR1 and CDR2 are SGHRS and YFSETQ. There are 15 residues in the CDR3. Trimming removed 4 bases from V and 3 bases from J, with 11 bases in between. This CDR3 reads CASSQGSYGANVLTF. Here the CDR3 DNA reads TGCGCCAGCAGCCAGGGGTCCTATGGGGCCAACGTCCTGACTTTC. Full variable domain (rest looked up from reference TRBV5-1 and TRBJ2-6): KAGVTQTPRYLIKTRGQQVTLSCSPISGHRSVSWYQQTPGQGLQFLFEYFSETQRNKGNFPGRFSGRQFSNSRSEMNVSTLELGDSALYLCASSQGSYGANVLTFGAGSRLTVL.

The chain is built from TRBV11-2 and TRBJ1-1; a possible D gene is TRBD1 (5 bases). The CDR3 totals 12 residues. Trimming removed 6 bases at V and 3 bases at J, with 8 bases between. In germline, CDR1 is SGHAT, CDR2 FQNNGV. CDR3 residues: CASSPRDTEAFF. CDR3 coding DNA: TGTGCCAGCAGTCCCAGGGACACTGAAGCTTTCTTT.

The CDR3 DNA is TGTGCCTGGAGCGCCCCGGGACAGGGGGATCTGTGGGGCTACACCTTC. It encodes CAWSAPGQGDLWGYTF. V usage is TRBV30 and J usage is TRBJ1-2, with 11 bases fitting TRBD1. Germline CDR1 GTSNPN, CDR2 SVGIG (reference sequence). The CDR3 is 16 residues long. The trim removed 3 bases at V and 8 bases at J, leaving 14 bases unmatched.

The genes are TRBV28 and TRBJ1-5; D remains ambiguous. The CDR3 runs to 12 residues. Trimming cost V 5 bases and J 6 bases, with 8 bases left between them. Germline lookup yields CDR1 MDHEN and CDR2 SYDVKM. Here the CDR3 DNA reads TGTGCCAGCAGTCCTGCGGGTCAGCCCCAGCATTTT. Amino acids: CASSPAGQPQHF.

This chain connects TRBV30 to TRBJ2-7, with D perhaps matching TRBD2 (5 bases). The CDR3 runs to 12 residues. CDR1 and CDR2 (germline): GTSNPN, SVGIG (reference sequence). Trimming cost V 4 bases and J 3 bases, with 10 bases left between them. This chain's CDR3 is CAWMGRDYEQYF. DNA for the CDR3: TGTGCCTGGATGGGGAGAGACTACGAGCAGTACTTC.

This CDR3 reads CASSFASGGYEQYF. The CDR3 DNA sequence: TGTGCCAGCAGCTTTGCTAGCGGGGGGTACGAGCAGTACTTC. The chain employs TRBV7-8 and TRBJ2-7; TRBD2 aligns across 11 bases. This CDR3 contains 14 residues. Germline CDR1 reads SGHVS; CDR2 reads FQNEAQ. Trimming at V came to 3 bases and at J to 4 bases, leaving 2 bases not matched to a gene. The variable domain in full, completed from reference TRBV7-8 and TRBJ2-7, reads GAGVSQSPRYKVAKRGQDVALRCDPISGHVSLFWYQQALGQGPEFLTYFQNEAQLDKSGLPSDRFFAERPEGSVSTLKIQRTQQEDSAVYLCASSFASGGYEQYFGPGTRLTVT.

The chain couples TRBV7-8 to TRBJ1-5, with D tentatively TRBD1 (5 bases). V lost 2 bases, J lost 0 bases, and 8 bases lay in between. The CDR3 runs to 15 residues. From germline, CDR1 is SGHVS and CDR2 FQNEAQ. The CDR3, as DNA: TGTGCCAGCAGCTTAACGCAGGGTAGCAATCAGCCCCAGCATTTT. Protein product: CASSLTQGSNQPQHF.

In the case of this clone: The sample contains more than one DNA sequence encoding this CDR3. V is TRBV6-6 and J is TRBJ1-6; possibly TRBD1 for D (6 bases). CDR1 is MNHNY, CDR2 SVGAGI, per germline (reference sequence). This CDR3 has 14 amino acids. V lost 6 bases, J lost 10 bases, and 16 bases lay in between. The CDR3 region has the DNA TGTGCCAGCAGAATTACGACAGGCTCATCACCCCTCCACTTT. The encoded protein is CASRITTGSSPLHF.

The V and J genes are TRBV7-9 and TRBJ2-7, with 10 bases lining up with TRBD2. Germline V gene data show CDR1 as SEHNR and CDR2 as FQNEAQ (reference sequence). The ends lost 1 base at V and 2 bases at J; junction bases unmatched: 5. This CDR3 comprises 16 residues. Here the CDR3 reads CASSLVASGGAYEQYF. In nucleotides, the CDR3 is TGTGCCAGCAGCTTAGTTGCTAGCGGGGGAGCCTACGAGCAGTACTTC.

J is TRBJ1-4 and V is TRBV11-3; D might be TRBD1 (6 bases). Trimming left V 5 bases short and J 8 bases short, with 18 bases between. The CDR3 sequence is 15 residues long. CDR1 is SGHNT, CDR2 YENEEA, per germline. The CDR3 region has the DNA TGTGCCAGCAGCCAACCCGGCAGGGGATCGGAAAAACTGTTTTTT. This encodes CASSQPGRGSEKLFF.

The chain recombines TRBV5-1 with TRBJ2-7; TRBD1 agrees at 10 bases. This CDR3 is built from 14 residues. Germline CDR1 SGHRS, CDR2 YFSETQ. J gave up 2 bases and V 3 bases, and 2 bases lay outside the gene matches. As DNA, the CDR3 is TGCGCCAGCAGCTCGACAGGGGGCGCCTACGAGCAGTACTTC. Encoded protein: CASSSTGGAYEQYF.

The CDR3 here is CATSRDRANSGNTIYF. CDR3 bases: TGTGCCACCAGCAGAGATCGCGCTAACTCTGGAAACACCATATATTTT. The chain employs TRBV15 and TRBJ1-3; D is uncertain. CDR3 size: 16 residues. With 0 bases removed from V and 0 bases from J, the gap between germline ends came to 9 bases. Germline values: CDR1 LNHNV, CDR2 YYDKDF (reference sequence).

CDR3 DNA: TGTGCCAGCAGGACAGGGGCGAACAATCAGCCCCAGCATTTT. Translating gives CASRTGANNQPQHF. This chain joins TRBV6-1 and TRBJ1-5; TRBD1 agrees at 8 bases. V trimming: 6 bases; J trimming: 3 bases; junction bases outside the gene matches: 4. Germline CDR1 and CDR2: MNHNS and SASEGT. The CDR3 totals 14 residues.

J is TRBJ2-1 and V is TRBV5-6; 8 positions match TRBD2. The V gene's germline CDR1 is SGHDT and CDR2 YYEEEE. The V gene end was trimmed by 2 bases and the J gene end by 5 bases; junction bases not matched to a gene: 9. The length of the CDR3 is 16 residues. The CDR3 coding sequence is TGTGCCAGCAGCTTCTTTACGGGGGGGGCTGACAATGAGCAGTTCTTC. Its translation is CASSFFTGGADNEQFF.

The chain carries TRBV5-1 and TRBJ2-7, with 9 bases lining up with TRBD1. CDR1 SGHRS and CDR2 YFSETQ come from the germline V gene. The V segment lost 6 bases and the J segment 2 bases; nucleotides outside the gene matches: 3. The length of the CDR3 is 13 residues. The CDR3, as DNA: TGCGCCAGCAAAGGGACAGGGACCTACGAGCAGTACTTC. This gives the protein CASKGTGTYEQYF.

The V call is TRBV28, the J call TRBJ2-5, with D perhaps TRBD2 (6 bases). Germline V gene data show CDR1 as MDHEN and CDR2 as SYDVKM. The CDR3 consists of 14 residues. V lost 5 bases to trimming and J lost 5 bases, with 15 bases between them. CDR3 in DNA: TGTGCCAGCAGTCCGGTTGGGGGGTGGGAGACCCAGTACTTC. This gives the protein CASSPVGGWETQYF.

The chain links TRBV9 to TRBJ2-5; 8 bases map to TRBD1. Germline V gives CDR1 SGDLS, CDR2 YYNGEE. The CDR3 runs 13 residues. V shed 2 bases, J shed 5 bases, and the junction held 2 bases outside the gene matches. The CDR3 nucleotides are TGTGCCAGCAGCGTGGACAGGGATGAGACCCAGTACTTC. This gives the protein CASSVDRDETQYF. The full variable domain, in which reference TRBV9 and TRBJ2-5 provide the parts outside the CDR3, is DSGVTQTPKHLITATGQRVTLRCSPRSGDLSVYWYQQSLDQGLQFLIQYYNGEERAKGNILERFSAQQFPDLHSELNLSSLELGDSALYFCASSVDRDETQYFGPGTRLLVL.

Regarding this clone: The junction departs from the called germline gene at one end, perhaps through a read error. Other DNA sequences within the sample encode an identical CDR3. The chain couples TRBV30 to TRBJ1-6; the match to TRBD1 covers 7 bases. Germline V CDR1 and CDR2: GTSNPN, SVGIG (reference sequence). The CDR3 is 15 residues long. The CDR3 bases are TGTGCCTGGACTTCAGGGGGTCGGGGTAATTCACCCCTACACTTT. Its translation is CAWTSGGRGNSPLHF.

The chain joins TRBV5-8 to TRBJ2-7, with 9 bases lining up with TRBD1. The CDR3 extends over 14 amino acids. With 0 bases clipped from V and 4 bases from J, the junction kept 2 bases outside the gene matches. The V gene's germline CDR1 is SGHTS and CDR2 YDEGEE. The CDR3 DNA reads as TGTGCCAGCAGCTTGGAGGGACAGGGTTACGAGCAGTACTTC. This encodes CASSLEGQGYEQYF.

V gene TRBV2 combines with J gene TRBJ2-7, with 7 bases that match TRBD2. This CDR3 comprises 14 residues. V lost 2 bases and J lost 4; bases outside the gene matches: 5. Per germline, CDR1 SNHLY and CDR2 FYNNEI. CDR3 in DNA: TGTGCCAGCAGTGAAAAAGGACTAGGATACGAGCAGTACTTC. The encoded protein is CASSEKGLGYEQYF.

The genes are TRBV5-6 and TRBJ1-1; TRBD1 aligns across 7 bases. Germline values: CDR1 SGHDT, CDR2 YYEEEE. The trim removed 4 bases at V and 3 bases at J, leaving 6 bases unmatched. The CDR3 length is 14 residues. CDR3 sequence: CASSLQGTHTEAFF. The CDR3 nucleotides are TGTGCCAGCAGCCTACAGGGGACCCACACTGAAGCTTTCTTT.

The chain couples TRBV5-1 to TRBJ1-1, with D perhaps TRBD1 (5 bases). Germline CDR1 SGHRS, CDR2 YFSETQ. CDR3 length: 15 residues. The ends were cut back, 5 bases at V and 0 bases at J, with 14 bases in the middle. For the CDR3, the DNA is TGCGCCAGCAGACAGGAACAAACCATGAACACTGAAGCTTTCTTT. Translating gives CASRQEQTMNTEAFF.